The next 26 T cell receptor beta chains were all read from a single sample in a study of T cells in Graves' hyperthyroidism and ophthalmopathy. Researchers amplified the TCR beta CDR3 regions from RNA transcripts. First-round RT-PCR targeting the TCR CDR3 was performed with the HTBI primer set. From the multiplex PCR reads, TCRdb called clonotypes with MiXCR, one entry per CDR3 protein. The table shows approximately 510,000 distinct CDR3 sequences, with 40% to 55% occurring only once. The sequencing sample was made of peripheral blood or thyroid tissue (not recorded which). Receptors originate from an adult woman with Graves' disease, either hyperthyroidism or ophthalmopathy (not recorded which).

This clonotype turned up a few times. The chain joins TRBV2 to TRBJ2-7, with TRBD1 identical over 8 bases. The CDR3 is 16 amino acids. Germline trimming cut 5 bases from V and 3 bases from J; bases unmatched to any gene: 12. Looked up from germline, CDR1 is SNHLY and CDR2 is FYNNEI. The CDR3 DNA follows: TGTGCCAGCAGTTACTCAGGAAGGGACAGGAACTACGAGCAGTACTTC. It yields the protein CASSYSGRDRNYEQYF.

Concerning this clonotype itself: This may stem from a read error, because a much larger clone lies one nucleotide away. CDR3 sequence: CAGREGGGYEQYF. CDR3 sequence (DNA): TGTGCCGGCAGGGAGGGGGGGGGCTACGAGCAGTACTTC. This chain links TRBV7-9 with TRBJ2-7, with D perhaps TRBD2 (7 bases). Germline V gene data show CDR1 as SEHNR and CDR2 as FQNEAQ (reference sequence). CDR3 length: 13 residues.

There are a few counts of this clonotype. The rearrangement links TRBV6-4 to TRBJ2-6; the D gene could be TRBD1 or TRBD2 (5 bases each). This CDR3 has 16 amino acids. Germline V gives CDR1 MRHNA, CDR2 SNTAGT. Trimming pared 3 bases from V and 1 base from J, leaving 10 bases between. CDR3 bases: TGTGCCAGCAGTGAGGACGGGACGTCTGGGGCCAACGTCCTGACTTTC. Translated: CASSEDGTSGANVLTF.

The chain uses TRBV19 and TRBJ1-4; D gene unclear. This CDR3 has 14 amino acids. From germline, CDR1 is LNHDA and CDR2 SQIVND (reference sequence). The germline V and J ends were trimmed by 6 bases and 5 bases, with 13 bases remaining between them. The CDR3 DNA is TGTGCCAGTAGACTCGTTGGTCCGAATGAAAAACTGTTTTTT. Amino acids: CASRLVGPNEKLFF.

DNA for the CDR3: TGTGCCAGCAGTGACGGACTAGCGGTGAACACCGGGGAGCTGTTTTTT. It is translated as CASSDGLAVNTGELFF. The V call is TRBV2, the J call TRBJ2-2; 10 bases map to TRBD2. There are 16 residues in the CDR3. Per germline, CDR1 SNHLY and CDR2 FYNNEI. The V and J ends lost 3 bases and 1 base, in that order; junction bases with no gene match: 2.

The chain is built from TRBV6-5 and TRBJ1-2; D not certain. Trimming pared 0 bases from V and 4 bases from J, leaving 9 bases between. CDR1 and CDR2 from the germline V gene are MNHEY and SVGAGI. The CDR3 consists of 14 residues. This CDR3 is CASSYSPRAYGYTF. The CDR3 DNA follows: TGTGCCAGCAGTTACTCCCCACGGGCCTATGGCTACACCTTC.

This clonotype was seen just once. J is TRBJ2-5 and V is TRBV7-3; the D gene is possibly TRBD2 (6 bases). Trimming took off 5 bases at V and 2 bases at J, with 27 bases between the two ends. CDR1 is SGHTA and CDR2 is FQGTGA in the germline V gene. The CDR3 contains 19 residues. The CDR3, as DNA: TGTGCCAGCAGCCACCCTAAGACTAGAGATGGAGGACGGCAAGAGACCCAGTACTTC. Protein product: CASSHPKTRDGGRQETQYF.

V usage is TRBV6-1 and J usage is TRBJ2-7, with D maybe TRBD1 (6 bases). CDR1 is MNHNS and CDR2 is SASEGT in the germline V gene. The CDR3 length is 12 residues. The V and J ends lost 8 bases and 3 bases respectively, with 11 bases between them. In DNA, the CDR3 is TGTGCCAGCCGGGACACGGACTACGAGCAGTACTTC. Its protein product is CASRDTDYEQYF.

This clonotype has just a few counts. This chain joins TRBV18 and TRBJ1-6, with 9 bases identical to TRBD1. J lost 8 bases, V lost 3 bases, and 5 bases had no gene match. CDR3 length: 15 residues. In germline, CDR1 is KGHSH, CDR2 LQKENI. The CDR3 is CASSPKQGADSPLHF. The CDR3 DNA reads TGTGCCAGCTCACCTAAACAGGGGGCTGATTCACCCCTCCACTTT.

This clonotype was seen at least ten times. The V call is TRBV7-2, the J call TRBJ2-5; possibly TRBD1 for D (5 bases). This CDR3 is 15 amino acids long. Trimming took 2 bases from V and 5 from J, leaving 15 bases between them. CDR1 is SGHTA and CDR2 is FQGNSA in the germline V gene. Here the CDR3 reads CASSLFAGMIETQYF. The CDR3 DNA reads TGTGCCAGCAGCTTATTTGCAGGGATGATTGAGACCCAGTACTTC. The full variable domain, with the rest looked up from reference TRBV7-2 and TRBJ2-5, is GAGVSQSPSNKVTEKGKDVELRCDPISGHTALYWYRQSLGQGLEFLIYFQGNSAPDKSGLPSDRFSAERTGGSVSTLTIQRTQQEDSAVYLCASSLFAGMIETQYFGPGTRLLVL.

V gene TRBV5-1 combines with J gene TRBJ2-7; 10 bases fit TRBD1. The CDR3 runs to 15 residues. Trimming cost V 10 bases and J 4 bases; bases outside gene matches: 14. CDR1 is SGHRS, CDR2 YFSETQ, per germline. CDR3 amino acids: CAQQVTGQGMYEQYF. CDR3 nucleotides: TGCGCCCAGCAGGTAACGGGACAGGGGATGTACGAGCAGTACTTC.

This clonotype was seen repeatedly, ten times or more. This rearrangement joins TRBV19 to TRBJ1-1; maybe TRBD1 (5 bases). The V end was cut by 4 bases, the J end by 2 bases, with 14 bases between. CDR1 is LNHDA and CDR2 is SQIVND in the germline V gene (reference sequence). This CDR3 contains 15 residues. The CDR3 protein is CASSKTVGQNTEAFF. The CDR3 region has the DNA TGTGCCAGTAGTAAGACAGTAGGTCAAAACACTGAAGCTTTCTTT.

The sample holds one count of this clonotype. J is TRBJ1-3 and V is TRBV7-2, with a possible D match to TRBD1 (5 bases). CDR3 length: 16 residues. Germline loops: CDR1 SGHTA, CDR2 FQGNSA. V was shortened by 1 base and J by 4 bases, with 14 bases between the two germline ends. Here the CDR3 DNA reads TGTGCCAGCAGCTTAGTACGAGGGACGATCGGAAACACCATATATTTT. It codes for CASSLVRGTIGNTIYF.

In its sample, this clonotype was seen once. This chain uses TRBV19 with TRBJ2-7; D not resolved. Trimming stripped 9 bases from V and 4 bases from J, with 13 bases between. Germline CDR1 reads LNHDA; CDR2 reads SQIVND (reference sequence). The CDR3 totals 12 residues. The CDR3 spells CASSQGDYEQYF. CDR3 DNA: TGTGCCAGCAGCCAAGGAGATTACGAGCAGTACTTC.

CDR3 protein: CASSDGTGINSPLHF. The CDR3 nucleotides read TGCGCCAGCAGTGACGGGACAGGGATTAATTCACCCCTCCACTTT. This sequence joins TRBV10-2 and TRBJ1-6; 9 nucleotides match TRBD1. V trimming: 3 bases; J trimming: 6 bases; junction bases outside the gene matches: 3. The CDR3 totals 15 residues. The germline V gene has CDR1 WSHSY and CDR2 SAAADI.

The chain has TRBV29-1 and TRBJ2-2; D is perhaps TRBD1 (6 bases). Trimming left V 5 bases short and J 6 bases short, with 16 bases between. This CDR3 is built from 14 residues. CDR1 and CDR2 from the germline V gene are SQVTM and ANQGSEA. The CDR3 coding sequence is TGCAGCGTTCTCGACAGGTCTCAACCCGGGGAGCTGTTTTTT. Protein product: CSVLDRSQPGELFF.

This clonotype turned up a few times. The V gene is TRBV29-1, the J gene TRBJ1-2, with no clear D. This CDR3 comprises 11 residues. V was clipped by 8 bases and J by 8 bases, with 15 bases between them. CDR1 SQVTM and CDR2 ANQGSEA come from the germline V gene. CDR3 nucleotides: TGCAGCAAACGGGAGGATCTCGGCTACACCTTC. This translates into CSKREDLGYTF.

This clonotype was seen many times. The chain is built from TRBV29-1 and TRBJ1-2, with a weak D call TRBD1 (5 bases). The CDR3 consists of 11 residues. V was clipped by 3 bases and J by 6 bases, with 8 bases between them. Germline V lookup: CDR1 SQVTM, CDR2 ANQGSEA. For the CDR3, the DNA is TGCAGCGTTGAGGGGGGGGATGGCTACACCTTC. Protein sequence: CSVEGGDGYTF.

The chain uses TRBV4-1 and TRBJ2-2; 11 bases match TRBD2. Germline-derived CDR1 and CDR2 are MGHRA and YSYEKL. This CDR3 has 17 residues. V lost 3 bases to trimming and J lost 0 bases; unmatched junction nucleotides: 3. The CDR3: CASSQGLAVANTGELFF. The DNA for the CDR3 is TGCGCCAGCAGCCAGGGACTAGCGGTCGCGAACACCGGGGAGCTGTTTTTT.

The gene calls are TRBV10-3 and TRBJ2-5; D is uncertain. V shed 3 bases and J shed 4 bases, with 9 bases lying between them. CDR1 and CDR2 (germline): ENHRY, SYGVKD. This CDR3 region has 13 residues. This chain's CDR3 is CAISEGPGETQYF. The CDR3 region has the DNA TGTGCCATCAGTGAAGGGCCGGGAGAGACCCAGTACTTC.

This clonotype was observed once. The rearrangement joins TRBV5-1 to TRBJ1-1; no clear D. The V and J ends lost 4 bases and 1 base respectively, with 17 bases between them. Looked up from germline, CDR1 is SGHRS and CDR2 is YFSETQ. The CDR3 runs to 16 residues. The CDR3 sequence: CASSTSLGQENTEAFF. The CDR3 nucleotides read TGCGCCAGCAGCACATCCCTCGGGCAGGAGAACACTGAAGCTTTCTTT.

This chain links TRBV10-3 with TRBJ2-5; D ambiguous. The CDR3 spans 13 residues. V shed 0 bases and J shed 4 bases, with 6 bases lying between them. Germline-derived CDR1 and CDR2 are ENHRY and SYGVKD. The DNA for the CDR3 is TGTGCCATCAGTGAGTCTTGGGGAGAGACCCAGTACTTC. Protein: CAISESWGETQYF.

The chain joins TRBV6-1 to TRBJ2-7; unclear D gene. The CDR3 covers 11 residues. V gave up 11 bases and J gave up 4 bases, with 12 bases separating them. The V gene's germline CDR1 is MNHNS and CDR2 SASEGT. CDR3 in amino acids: CASQDLYEQYF. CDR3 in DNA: TGTGCCTCCCAGGACCTTTACGAGCAGTACTTC.

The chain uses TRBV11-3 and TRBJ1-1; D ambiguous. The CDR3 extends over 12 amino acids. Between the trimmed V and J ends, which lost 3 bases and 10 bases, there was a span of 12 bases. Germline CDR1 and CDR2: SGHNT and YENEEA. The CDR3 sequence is CASSLRAVGAFF. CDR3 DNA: TGTGCCAGCAGCTTGAGGGCAGTGGGAGCTTTCTTT.

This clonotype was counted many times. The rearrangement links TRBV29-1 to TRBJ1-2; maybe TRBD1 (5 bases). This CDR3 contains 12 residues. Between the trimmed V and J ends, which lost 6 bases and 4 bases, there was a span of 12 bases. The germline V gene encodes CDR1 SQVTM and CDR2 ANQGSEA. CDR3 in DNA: TGCAGCGTCTCTTATGGGGGCTATGGCTACACCTTC. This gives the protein CSVSYGGYGYTF.

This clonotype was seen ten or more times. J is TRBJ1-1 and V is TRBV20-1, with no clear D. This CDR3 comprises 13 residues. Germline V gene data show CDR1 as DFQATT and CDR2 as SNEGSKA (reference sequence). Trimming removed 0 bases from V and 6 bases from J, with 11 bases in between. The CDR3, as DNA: TGCAGTGCTAGAGATCGCCGGGAGGCTGAAGCTTTCTTT. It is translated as CSARDRREAEAFF.